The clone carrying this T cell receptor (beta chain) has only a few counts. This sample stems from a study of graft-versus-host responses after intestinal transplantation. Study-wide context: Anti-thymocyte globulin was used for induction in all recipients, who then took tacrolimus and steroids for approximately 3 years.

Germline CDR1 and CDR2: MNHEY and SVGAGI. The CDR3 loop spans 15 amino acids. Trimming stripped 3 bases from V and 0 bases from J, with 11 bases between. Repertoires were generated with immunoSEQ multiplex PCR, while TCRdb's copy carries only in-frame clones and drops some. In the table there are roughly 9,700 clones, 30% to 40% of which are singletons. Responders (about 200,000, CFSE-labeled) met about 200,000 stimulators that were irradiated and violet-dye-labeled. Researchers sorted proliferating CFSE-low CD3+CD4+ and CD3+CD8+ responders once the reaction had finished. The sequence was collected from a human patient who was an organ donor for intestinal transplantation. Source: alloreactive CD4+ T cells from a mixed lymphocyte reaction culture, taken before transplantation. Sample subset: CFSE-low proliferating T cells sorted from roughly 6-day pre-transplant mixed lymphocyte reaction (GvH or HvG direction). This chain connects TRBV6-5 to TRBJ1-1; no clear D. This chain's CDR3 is CASSYSLRVNTEAFF. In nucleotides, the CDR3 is TGTGCCAGCAGTTATTCTTTAAGGGTGAACACTGAAGCTTTCTTT.